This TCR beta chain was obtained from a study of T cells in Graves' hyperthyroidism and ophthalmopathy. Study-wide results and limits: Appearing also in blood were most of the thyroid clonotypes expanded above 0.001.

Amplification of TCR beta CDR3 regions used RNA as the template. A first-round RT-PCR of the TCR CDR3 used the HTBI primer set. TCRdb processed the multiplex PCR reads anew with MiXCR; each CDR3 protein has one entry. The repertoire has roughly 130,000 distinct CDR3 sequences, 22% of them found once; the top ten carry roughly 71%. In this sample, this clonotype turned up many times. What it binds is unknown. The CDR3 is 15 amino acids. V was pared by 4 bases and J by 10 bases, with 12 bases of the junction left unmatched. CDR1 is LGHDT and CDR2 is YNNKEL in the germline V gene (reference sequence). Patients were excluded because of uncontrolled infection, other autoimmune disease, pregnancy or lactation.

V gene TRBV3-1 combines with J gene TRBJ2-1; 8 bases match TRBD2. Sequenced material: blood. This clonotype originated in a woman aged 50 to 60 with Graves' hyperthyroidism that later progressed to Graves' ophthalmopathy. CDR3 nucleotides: TGTGCCAGCAGCCGCGAGCGGGAGAAGTCCGGGGAGCAGTTCTTC. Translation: CASSREREKSGEQFF.